This T cell receptor (beta chain) was captured by sequencing in a study of vaccination and CD4 T cells after COVID-19. Study as a whole: Four females and six males made up the convalescents, with two Hispanic. Study-level results: Convalescent patients displayed a median 86.3% of reactive clones emerging only post-vaccination.

An Oncomine TCR Beta short-read assay was used to sequence the DNA from cultured CD4+ T cells. TCRdb re-derived calls from the PCR reads in MiXCR, one entry per CDR3 protein. The sample holds approximately 21,000 distinct CDR3 sequences; 40% to 50% are singletons and the top ten take roughly 13%. Trimming took 6 bases from V and 7 from J, leaving 15 bases between them. This CDR3 has 13 amino acids. The V gene's germline CDR1 is MNHEY and CDR2 SMNVEV (reference sequence). The treatment: approximately 11-day PBMC culture with coronavirus spike peptide pools or control peptides (ViraFEST assay). Turning to this clonotype: Its antigen is currently unknown.

The TCR originated in a human donor with COVID-19. The sequenced sample was cultured CD4+ T cells from blood. The genes are TRBV27 and TRBJ1-2, with D possibly TRBD1 on 5 matching bases. CDR3 amino acids: CASSPGGIAGYTF. The CDR3 bases are TGTGCCAGCAGCCCTGGGGGGATTGCTGGCTACACCTTC.